Below are 30 T cell receptor beta chains sequenced from a single sample in a study of cytomegalovirus exposure and HLA in healthy donors. The PCR contained 60 Vbeta and 13 Jbeta primers. Generated by immunoSEQ multiplex PCR, the TCRdb table keeps only in-frame clones and is missing some. The sample includes over 45,000 clones, around 83% of them seen just once. Sequenced input: PBMCs. Receptors were obtained from a man aged 25 to 45 in good health and CMV-seronegative.

The chain has TRBV27 and TRBJ2-7; the match to TRBD2 covers 7 bases. V shed 6 bases, J shed 2 bases, and the junction held 4 bases outside the gene matches. The CDR3 has 13 amino acids. Germline CDR1 reads MNHEY; CDR2 reads SMNVEV (reference sequence). CDR3 nucleotides: TGTGCCAGCAGCTCGGGAGGACCCTACGAGCAGTACTTC. The encoded protein is CASSSGGPYEQYF.

In this sample, this clone is medium-sized. The gene calls are TRBV7-3 and TRBJ1-1; 9 bases fit TRBD1. This CDR3 contains 14 residues. CDR1 is SGHTA, CDR2 FQGTGA, per germline. V shed 1 base, J shed 4 bases, and the junction held 1 base outside the gene matches. DNA of the CDR3: TGTGCCAGCAGCTTAAGACAGGGGGGCACTGAAGCTTTCTTT. Translation: CASSLRQGGTEAFF.

The J gene is TRBJ2-1, the V gene TRBV5-1, with D unresolved. V lost 4 bases and J 7 bases, leaving 18 bases between the germline ends. This CDR3 has 15 amino acids. CDR1 and CDR2 (germline): SGHRS, YFSETQ. The CDR3 spells CASSPTRLGANEQFF. CDR3 in DNA: TGCGCCAGCAGCCCCACCCGCCTGGGCGCTAATGAGCAGTTCTTC.

The chain couples TRBV10-3 to TRBJ2-3, with 7 bases aligning to TRBD2. CDR3 length: 14 amino acids. CDR1 and CDR2 from the germline V gene are ENHRY and SYGVKD. Trimming took 0 bases from V and 6 from J; bases not matched to a gene: 3. CDR3 residues: CAISESDGRDTQYF. CDR3 coding DNA: TGTGCCATCAGTGAGTCCGACGGGAGGGATACGCAGTATTTT.

By proportion, this clone is medium-sized. The CDR3 sequence: CASSTALGASYNEQFF. DNA for the CDR3: TGTGCCAGCAGCACGGCCCTAGGGGCCTCCTACAATGAGCAGTTCTTC. The V call is TRBV5-4, the J call TRBJ2-1; the D gene is possibly TRBD1 (5 bases). The CDR3 totals 16 residues. V lost 4 bases and J 0 bases, leaving 14 bases between the germline ends. The germline gives CDR1 SGHNT, CDR2 YYREEE (reference sequence).

J is TRBJ2-1 and V is TRBV6-6; 11 bases fit TRBD2. The V gene's germline CDR1 is MNHNY and CDR2 SVGAGI (reference sequence). This CDR3 is 15 amino acids long. The V and J ends lost 8 bases and 3 bases, in that order; junction bases with no gene match: 6. The CDR3 is CASGQTSGSYNEQFF. The CDR3 DNA sequence: TGTGCCAGCGGTCAAACTAGCGGGAGCTACAATGAGCAGTTCTTC.

This chain links TRBV27 with TRBJ1-5; 7 bases match TRBD1. The CDR3 spans 13 residues. V shed 5 bases and J 2 bases; nucleotides not matched to a gene: 0. CDR1 and CDR2 (germline): MNHEY, SMNVEV (reference sequence). The CDR3 spells CASSTGGNQPQHF. DNA for the CDR3: TGTGCCAGCAGTACAGGGGGCAATCAGCCCCAGCATTTT.

The chain couples TRBV27 to TRBJ2-6; D might be TRBD2 (7 bases). Germline V gives CDR1 MNHEY, CDR2 SMNVEV (reference sequence). The CDR3 sequence is 14 residues long. V was cut by 6 bases and J by 10 bases, with 16 bases left in between. The CDR3 protein is CASRRVGGTNVLTF. The CDR3 bases are TGTGCCAGCAGGAGGGTCGGGGGGACAAACGTCCTGACTTTC.

This clone was observed once. The chain recombines TRBV11-2 with TRBJ2-7; 7 bases agree with TRBD1. V gave up 0 bases and J gave up 1 base; unmatched junction bases: 3. The CDR3 consists of 15 residues. Germline lookup yields CDR1 SGHAT and CDR2 FQNNGV. CDR3 sequence reads: CASSLEGDRSYEQYF. The CDR3 DNA reads as TGTGCCAGCAGCTTAGAAGGGGACAGATCCTACGAGCAGTACTTC. Variable domain in full (rest from reference TRBV11-2 and TRBJ2-7): EAGVAQSPRYKIIEKRQSVAFWCNPISGHATLYWYQQILGQGPKLLIQFQNNGVVDDSQLPKDRFSAERLKGVDSTLKIQPAKLEDSAVYLCASSLEGDRSYEQYFGPGTRLTVT.

This clone has a single count. The CDR3 loop reads CSVAAPFRAAEYGYTF. CDR3 nucleotide sequence: TGCAGCGTTGCGGCCCCCTTTAGGGCAGCGGAGTATGGCTACACCTTC. The chain recombines TRBV29-1 with TRBJ1-2; no firm D call. The CDR3 totals 16 residues. Per germline, CDR1 SQVTM and CDR2 ANQGSEA. Deletions cut 4 bases from V and 5 bases from J, with 23 bases between.

V and J are TRBV29-1 and TRBJ2-3; 7 bases are shared with TRBD1. CDR3 size: 15 residues. The V segment lost 7 bases and the J segment 0 bases; nucleotides outside the gene matches: 10. The germline V gene encodes CDR1 SQVTM and CDR2 ANQGSEA. This CDR3 reads CSGTGTARSTDTQYF. The CDR3 DNA follows: TGCAGCGGGACTGGGACAGCCAGGAGCACAGATACGCAGTATTTT.

The chain carries TRBV4-3 and TRBJ2-6; D gene ambiguous. Germline V CDR1 and CDR2: LGHNA, YSLEER. This CDR3 region has 16 residues. The ends were cut back, 0 bases at V and 1 base at J, with 7 bases in the middle. The CDR3: CASSQEGQSGANVLTF. For the CDR3, the DNA is TGCGCCAGCAGCCAAGAGGGCCAATCTGGGGCCAACGTCCTGACTTTC.

The chain carries TRBV7-6 and TRBJ2-2; D is ambiguous. The CDR3 is 14 residues long. V lost 1 base to trimming and J lost 7 bases, with 10 bases between them. Per the germline V gene, CDR1 is SGHVS and CDR2 is FNYEAQ. The CDR3 spells CASSLDNQHGELFF. The CDR3 DNA follows: TGTGCCAGCAGCTTAGACAACCAACACGGGGAGCTGTTTTTT.

This chain links TRBV10-3 with TRBJ2-3; 8 bases match TRBD2. Germline assignment: CDR1 ENHRY and CDR2 SYGVKD. The CDR3 is 15 residues long. Germline trimming cut 0 bases from V and 4 bases from J; bases unmatched to any gene: 3. DNA of the CDR3: TGTGCCATCAGTGAGTCGACGGGGGGGCCAGATACGCAGTATTTT. Translated, it gives CAISESTGGPDTQYF.

J is TRBJ2-7 and V is TRBV6-5, with a tentative D call TRBD1 (6 bases). Trimming pared 2 bases from V and 0 bases from J, leaving 8 bases between. The CDR3 spans 14 residues. Germline CDR1 reads MNHEY; CDR2 reads SVGAGI. CDR3 sequence reads: CASSYDRYSYEQYF. In nucleotides, the CDR3 is TGTGCCAGCAGTTACGACAGGTACTCCTACGAGCAGTACTTC.

The rearrangement uses TRBV6-1 and TRBJ1-2; D unresolved. V shed 6 bases and J shed 1 base, with 12 bases lying between them. Per germline, CDR1 MNHNS and CDR2 SASEGT. There are 14 residues in the CDR3. CDR3 nucleotides: TGTGCCAGCAGCCTAAGCCCGGTTAACTATGGCTACACCTTC. Protein product: CASSLSPVNYGYTF.

The gene calls are TRBV7-9 and TRBJ1-1, with D uncertain. Germline V lookup: CDR1 SEHNR, CDR2 FQNEAQ (reference sequence). V lost 8 bases and J lost 4, with 11 bases in between. The CDR3 loop spans 12 amino acids. CDR3 residues: CASDPRGTEAFF. The CDR3 bases are TGTGCCAGCGACCCCCGGGGCACTGAAGCTTTCTTT.

J is TRBJ2-2 and V is TRBV18, with 8 bases that match TRBD1. Germline V CDR1 and CDR2: KGHSH, LQKENI. J was trimmed by 4 bases and V by 5 bases; bases with no gene match: 6. The CDR3 runs 15 residues. The CDR3: CASSTTGVSTGELFF. In DNA form, the CDR3 reads TGTGCCAGCTCAACGACAGGGGTTAGCACCGGGGAGCTGTTTTTT.

A note on this clone: This sample also contains other DNA sequences that code for the same CDR3. The V gene is TRBV27, the J gene TRBJ1-1; D possibly corresponds to TRBD1 (5 bases). V was cut by 3 bases and J by 1 base, with 9 bases left in between. CDR1 and CDR2 (germline): MNHEY, SMNVEV (reference sequence). The CDR3 contains 14 residues. CDR3: CASSLVGGNTEAFF. DNA for the CDR3: TGTGCCAGCAGTTTGGTCGGGGGGAACACTGAAGCTTTCTTT.

This chain uses TRBV6-6 with TRBJ2-7, with a tentative D call TRBD2 (5 bases). Trimming cost V 11 bases and J 2 bases, with 13 bases left between them. CDR3 length equals 12 residues. The germline CDR1 and CDR2 sequences are MNHNY and SVGAGI (reference sequence). In DNA, the CDR3 is TGTGCCTCAGAGGGCAACCCCTACGAGCAGTACTTC. Protein: CASEGNPYEQYF.

This clone was seen a few times. V usage is TRBV4-2 and J usage is TRBJ1-5; tentatively, D is TRBD1 (6 bases). Trimming took off 2 bases at V and 5 bases at J, with 10 bases between the two ends. CDR1 is LGHNA, CDR2 YNFKEQ, per germline. There are 14 residues in the CDR3. The CDR3, as DNA: TGTGCCAGCAGCCAAACCTACAGGGATCAGCCCCAGCATTTT. Translating gives CASSQTYRDQPQHF.

The rearrangement joins TRBV30 to TRBJ2-1, with 10 bases aligning to TRBD2. Germline loops: CDR1 GTSNPN, CDR2 SVGIG (reference sequence). After removal of 8 bases from V and 9 bases from J, the junction contained 16 bases not matched to a gene. This CDR3 has 15 residues. CDR3 residues: CAQDSTSGKVGEQFF. The CDR3 DNA sequence: TGTGCCCAAGACTCTACTAGCGGGAAGGTTGGTGAGCAGTTCTTC. Drawing the rest from reference TRBV30 and TRBJ2-1, the complete variable domain is SQTIHQWPATLVQPVGSPLSLECTVEGTSNPNLYWYRQAAGRGLQLLFYSVGIGQISSEVPQNLSASRPQDRQFILSSKKLLLSDSGFYLCAQDSTSGKVGEQFFGPGTRLTVL.

This chain joins TRBV15 and TRBJ1-5, with 11 bases lining up with TRBD1. Trimming took 4 bases from V and 7 from J; bases not matched to a gene: 3. The CDR3 is 14 amino acids. Germline CDR1 and CDR2: LNHNV and YYDKDF (reference sequence). The CDR3 DNA is TGTGCCACCAGCACCGGGACAGGGGGGCAGCCCCAGCATTTT. Translating gives CATSTGTGGQPQHF.

This chain connects TRBV7-2 to TRBJ2-7; D uncertain. Germline CDR1 SGHTA, CDR2 FQGNSA. Trimming took 5 bases from V and 2 from J, leaving 13 bases between them. CDR3 size: 14 residues. The CDR3 loop is CASSPQKKPYEQYF. CDR3 sequence (DNA): TGTGCCAGCAGCCCACAGAAAAAACCCTACGAGCAGTACTTC.

The V call is TRBV5-4, the J call TRBJ2-3; unclear D gene. V was clipped by 4 bases and J by 0 bases, with 15 bases between them. This CDR3 has 16 amino acids. Per germline, CDR1 SGHNT and CDR2 YYREEE (reference sequence). The CDR3 DNA reads as TGTGCCAGCAGCATTCCCTCAGGTGCTAGCACAGATACGCAGTATTTT. Translated, it gives CASSIPSGASTDTQYF.

The chain joins TRBV10-2 to TRBJ2-1, with a weak D call TRBD1 (5 bases). The CDR3 runs 14 residues. V was trimmed by 2 bases and J by 5 bases, leaving 10 bases between them. The germline V gene has CDR1 WSHSY and CDR2 SAAADI. CDR3 residues: CASSEVQGNNEQFF. As DNA, the CDR3 is TGCGCCAGCAGTGAGGTGCAGGGAAACAATGAGCAGTTCTTC.

The chain recombines TRBV4-1 with TRBJ2-2, with D possibly TRBD1 on 5 matching bases. V was clipped by 2 bases and J by 3 bases, with 7 bases between them. This CDR3 is built from 14 residues. In germline, CDR1 is MGHRA, CDR2 YSYEKL. The CDR3 DNA sequence: TGCGCCAGCAGCCAACTACAGGACACCGGGGAGCTGTTTTTT. Translation: CASSQLQDTGELFF.

The DNA of the CDR3 is TGTGCCAGCTCACCGGGGAGCCGGGACAGGGGATCTGAAGCTTTCTTT. This encodes CASSPGSRDRGSEAFF. The rearrangement uses TRBV18 and TRBJ1-1; 10 positions agree with TRBD1. Trimming took 3 bases from V and 6 from J; bases not matched to a gene: 10. The germline gives CDR1 KGHSH, CDR2 LQKENI. The CDR3 spans 16 residues.

The chain has TRBV19 and TRBJ2-1, with TRBD1 matching 7 bases. CDR1 and CDR2 (germline): LNHDA, SQIVND (reference sequence). The CDR3 runs to 16 residues. V dropped 5 bases and J dropped 3; count of bases not matched to a gene: 10. The CDR3 is CASSSSTGTGYNEQFF. The CDR3 DNA sequence: TGTGCCAGTAGTTCTTCGACAGGGACGGGCTACAATGAGCAGTTCTTC. The whole variable domain, filled in from reference TRBV19 and TRBJ2-1, reads DGGITQSPKYLFRKEGQNVTLSCEQNLNHDAMYWYRQDPGQGLRLIYYSQIVNDFQKGDIAEGYSVSREKKESFPLTVTSAQKNPTAFYLCASSSSTGTGYNEQFFGPGTRLTVL.

The CDR3 region is CASSFPTGGVRQAFF. The CDR3 nucleotides are TGTGCCAGCAGCTTCCCGACAGGGGGCGTACGACAAGCTTTCTTT. The V call is TRBV7-9, the J call TRBJ1-1, with TRBD1 identical over 10 bases. Trimming took 3 bases from V and 9 from J; bases not matched to a gene: 10. Germline V gene sequence: CDR1 SEHNR, CDR2 FQNEAQ (reference sequence). This CDR3 region has 15 residues.